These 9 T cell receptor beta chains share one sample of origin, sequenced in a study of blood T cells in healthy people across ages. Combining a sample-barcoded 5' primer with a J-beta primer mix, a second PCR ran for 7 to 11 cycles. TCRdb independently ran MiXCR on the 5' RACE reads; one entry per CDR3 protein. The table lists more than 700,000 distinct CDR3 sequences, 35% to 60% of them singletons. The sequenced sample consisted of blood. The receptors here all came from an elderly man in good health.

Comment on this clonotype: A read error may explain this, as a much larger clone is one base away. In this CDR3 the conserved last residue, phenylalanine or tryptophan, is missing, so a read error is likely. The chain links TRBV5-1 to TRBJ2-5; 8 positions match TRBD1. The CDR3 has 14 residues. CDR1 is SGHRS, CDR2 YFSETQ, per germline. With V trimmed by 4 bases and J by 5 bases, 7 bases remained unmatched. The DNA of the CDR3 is TGCGCCAGCAGCGCGCGACAGGGGTGGGAGACCCAGTACTAC. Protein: CASSARQGWETQYY.

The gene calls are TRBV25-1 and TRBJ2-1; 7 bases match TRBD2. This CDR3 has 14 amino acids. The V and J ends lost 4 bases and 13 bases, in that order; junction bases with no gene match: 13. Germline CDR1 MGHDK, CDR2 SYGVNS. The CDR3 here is CASSAPGGRETQFF. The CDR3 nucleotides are TGTGCCAGCAGTGCCCCGGGAGGTCGGGAGACCCAGTTCTTC.

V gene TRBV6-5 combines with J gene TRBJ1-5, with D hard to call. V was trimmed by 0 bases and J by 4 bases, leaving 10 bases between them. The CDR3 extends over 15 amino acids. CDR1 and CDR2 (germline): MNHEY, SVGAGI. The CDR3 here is CASSYSVSGNQPQHF. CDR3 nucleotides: TGTGCCAGCAGTTACTCGGTGTCTGGAAATCAGCCCCAGCATTTT.

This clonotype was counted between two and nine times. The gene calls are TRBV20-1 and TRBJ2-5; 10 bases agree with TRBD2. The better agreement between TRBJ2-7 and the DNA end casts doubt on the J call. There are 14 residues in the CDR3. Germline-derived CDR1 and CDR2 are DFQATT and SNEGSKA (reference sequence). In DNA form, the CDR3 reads TGCAGTTCTCTCTTAGGACTAGCGGAGTCCGAGCAGTACTTC. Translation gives CSSLLGLAESEQYF.

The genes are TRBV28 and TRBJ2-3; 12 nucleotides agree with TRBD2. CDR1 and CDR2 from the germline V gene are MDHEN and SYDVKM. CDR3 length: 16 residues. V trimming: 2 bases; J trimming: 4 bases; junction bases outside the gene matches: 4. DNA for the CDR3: TGTGCCAGCAGTTTAGGACTAGCGGGGACCCCAGATACGCAGTATTTT. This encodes CASSLGLAGTPDTQYF. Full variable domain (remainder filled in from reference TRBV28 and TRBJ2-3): DVKVTQSSRYLVKRTGEKVFLECVQDMDHENMFWYRQDPGLGLRLIYFSYDVKMKEKGDIPEGYSVSREKKERFSLILESASTNQTSMYLCASSLGLAGTPDTQYFGPGTRLTVL.

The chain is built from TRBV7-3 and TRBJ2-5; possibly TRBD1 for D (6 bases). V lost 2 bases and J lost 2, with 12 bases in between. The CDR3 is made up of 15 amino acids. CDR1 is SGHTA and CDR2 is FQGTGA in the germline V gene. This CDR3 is CASSLRFGQQETQYF. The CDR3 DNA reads TGTGCCAGCAGCTTACGCTTCGGACAGCAAGAGACCCAGTACTTC.

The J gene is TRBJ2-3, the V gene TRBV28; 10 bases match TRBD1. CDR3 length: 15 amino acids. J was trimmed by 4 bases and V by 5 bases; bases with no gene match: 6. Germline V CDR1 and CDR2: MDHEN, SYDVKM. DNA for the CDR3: TGTGCCAGCAGTGCACCTGGACAGGGGGCAGATACGCAGTATTTT. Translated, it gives CASSAPGQGADTQYF.

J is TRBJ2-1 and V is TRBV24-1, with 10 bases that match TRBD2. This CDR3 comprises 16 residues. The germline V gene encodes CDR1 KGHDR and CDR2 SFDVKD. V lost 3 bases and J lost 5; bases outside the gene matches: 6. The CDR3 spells CATSDQLAGFDNEQFF. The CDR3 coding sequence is TGTGCCACCAGTGATCAACTAGCGGGATTCGACAATGAGCAGTTCTTC.

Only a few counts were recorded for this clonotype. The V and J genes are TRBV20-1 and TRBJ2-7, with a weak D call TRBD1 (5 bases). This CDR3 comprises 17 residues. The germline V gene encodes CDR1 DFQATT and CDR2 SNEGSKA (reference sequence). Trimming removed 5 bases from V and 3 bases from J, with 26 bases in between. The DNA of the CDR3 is TGCAGTGCTTCCACAGAGCCGACAAGGGGAAGGGGCTACGAGCAGTACTTC. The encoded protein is CSASTEPTRGRGYEQYF.